Sequencing of this T cell receptor beta chain was carried out in a study of blood T cell repertoires in COVID-19. Study context: The samples span acute and convalescent COVID-19 from the United States, Italy and Spain.

Participant age was roughly 18 to 95 years, and participants resided in around 24 US areas. Categorization into cohorts depended on clinical history that participants reported. The recovered donors of Cohort 3 showed two negative PCRs, clearance, or symptom resolution. There are 12 residues in the CDR3. V lost 4 bases and J 8 bases, leaving 6 bases between the germline ends. Per germline, CDR1 MNHEY and CDR2 SVGAGI. Only in-frame clones appear in the TCRdb table, and some are missing; sequencing was by immunoSEQ multiplex PCR. In the table there are 490,000 or so clones, approximately 86% of which are singletons. This clone appeared a few times.

The sample consisted of PBMCs or T cells enriched from blood (not recorded which). The chain is built from TRBV6-5 and TRBJ1-6; D call uncertain. This receptor was taken from a woman aged 55 to 70 who had recovered from COVID-19. The CDR3 protein is CASSFLDSPLHF. The CDR3 DNA reads as TGTGCCAGCAGTTTTCTCGATTCACCCCTCCACTTT.